The table lists the clone carrying this T cell receptor beta chain with a few counts. The antigen remains unidentified. The data were taken from a study of post-analysis software for immune sequencing data. Looking at the study overall: Recorded disease courses covered relapsing-remitting, secondary progressive and progressive-relapsing multiple sclerosis. Some patients had no subtype annotation. Study-level results: There were five or six TRBV segments more frequent in patients than controls, and TRBV5-6, TRBV5-1 and TRBV20-1 were among them. F measure grouped same-batch samples tightly together. Controls' normalized Chao1 diversity significantly exceeded that of multiple sclerosis patients.

Germline values: CDR1 SGHVS, CDR2 FNYEAQ. The CDR3 spans 17 residues. V was clipped by 4 bases and J by 0 bases; unmatched bases: 9. Prepared TCR beta cDNA libraries contained unique molecular identifiers. cDNA molecules numbering about 480,000 came from roughly 1.1 to 9.2 million T cells. TCRdb ran MiXCR on the PCR reads and lists one entry per CDR3 protein. The sample holds fewer than 900,000 distinct CDR3 sequences; roughly 46% are singletons and the top ten take just under 5%. The sequence was obtained from a girl aged 5 to 17 with multiple sclerosis. The rearrangement joins TRBV7-6 to TRBJ2-3, with TRBD2 identical over 8 bases. Sequenced material: blood. The CDR3 region has the DNA TGTGCCAGCAGCTCCCCACTCAGCGGGGGTAGCACAGATACGCAGTATTTT. This translates into CASSSPLSGGSTDTQYF.